Below are 30 T cell receptor beta chains sequenced from a single sample in a study of shared clonotypes between healthy human individuals. The protocol was immunoSEQ multiplex PCR, while the TCRdb copy is restricted to in-frame clones and leaves out a portion. Of some 2 million clones listed, roughly 95% are singletons. CD45RO-negative, CCR7-selected cells formed the naive CD8 fraction, which excluded terminally differentiated effector memory CD45RA+ cells. Sequences were obtained from naive CD8+ T cells sorted from blood. The origin of the receptors is a man aged 18-30 years in good health.

The gene calls are TRBV2 and TRBJ2-5, with D perhaps TRBD1 (6 bases). CDR1 and CDR2 (germline): SNHLY, FYNNEI. The CDR3 totals 11 residues. Between the trimmed V and J ends, which lost 10 bases and 5 bases, there was a span of 11 bases. CDR3 amino acids: CAKYRAETQYF. The CDR3 region has the DNA TGTGCCAAATACAGGGCCGAGACCCAGTACTTC.

Remarks on this clone: The sample holds other DNA sequences that translate to the same CDR3. CDR3 nucleotides: TGCAGCGTTGTAGGGACAGGCTACGAGCAGTACTTC. Amino acid sequence: CSVVGTGYEQYF. V gene TRBV29-1 combines with J gene TRBJ2-7; 8 bases are a match to TRBD1. The CDR3 sequence is 12 residues long. V was pared by 4 bases and J by 3 bases, with 2 bases of the junction left unmatched. CDR1 SQVTM and CDR2 ANQGSEA come from the germline V gene.

The chain uses TRBV5-3 and TRBJ2-5; D is undetermined. TRBV5-3 is annotated as an ORF whose role is uncertain. The CDR3 extends over 9 amino acids. With 5 bases removed from V and 7 bases from J, the gap between germline ends came to 3 bases. CDR3 loop: CARSRTQYF. DNA for the CDR3: TGTGCCAGAAGTCGGACCCAGTACTTC.

The CDR3 spells CASSLDSGSEQYF. The DNA of the CDR3 is TGTGCCAGCAGCTTAGATTCCGGGAGTGAGCAGTACTTC. This chain joins TRBV11-2 and TRBJ2-7; a weak D match, TRBD2 (6 bases). The CDR3 is made up of 13 amino acids. CDR1 is SGHAT and CDR2 is FQNNGV in the germline V gene. Deletions cut 0 bases from V and 7 bases from J, with 10 bases between.

V usage is TRBV6-5 and J usage is TRBJ2-3, with D maybe TRBD1 (6 bases). Per germline, CDR1 MNHEY and CDR2 SVGAGI. V lost 6 bases and J 0 bases, leaving 13 bases between the germline ends. The CDR3 is 15 residues long. CDR3 protein: CASSPGTPSTDTQYF. In nucleotides, the CDR3 is TGTGCCAGCAGCCCAGGGACACCTAGCACAGATACGCAGTATTTT.

This chain connects TRBV7-9 to TRBJ1-4, with 9 bases fitting TRBD1. Germline CDR1 reads SEHNR; CDR2 reads FQNEAQ (reference sequence). The V segment lost 2 bases and the J segment 8 bases; nucleotides outside the gene matches: 3. The CDR3 sequence is 14 residues long. Written as DNA, the CDR3 is TGTGCCAGCAGCTTAACAGGGGGCTTAGAAAAACTGTTTTTT. It yields the protein CASSLTGGLEKLFF.

The chain joins TRBV19 to TRBJ2-1; D is uncertain. CDR1 and CDR2 from the germline V gene are LNHDA and SQIVND (reference sequence). There are 16 residues in the CDR3. V was pared by 3 bases and J by 0 bases, with 12 bases between. The CDR3 region is CASSIEWGSSYNEQFF. The CDR3 region has the DNA TGTGCCAGTAGTATTGAGTGGGGAAGCTCCTACAATGAGCAGTTCTTC.

The chain couples TRBV4-3 to TRBJ1-1; D gene unclear. This CDR3 contains 15 residues. Deletions cut 0 bases from V and 6 bases from J, with 14 bases between. Germline V gene sequence: CDR1 LGHNA, CDR2 YSLEER. Here the CDR3 reads CASSQDPDPRSEAFF. CDR3 sequence (DNA): TGCGCCAGCAGCCAAGATCCGGACCCGAGGTCTGAAGCTTTCTTT.

The chain couples TRBV6-1 to TRBJ2-7, with D possibly matching TRBD1 (6 bases). The CDR3 is 16 residues long. Germline lookup yields CDR1 MNHNS and CDR2 SASEGT. V was pared by 2 bases and J by 0 bases, with 14 bases between. This chain's CDR3 is CASSELGGIPSYEQYF. The CDR3 region has the DNA TGTGCCAGCAGTGAATTAGGGGGAATACCCTCCTACGAGCAGTACTTC.

The chain combines TRBV7-9 with TRBJ1-1, with a possible D match to TRBD1 (5 bases). The germline V and J ends were trimmed by 5 bases and 5 bases, with 15 bases remaining between them. The CDR3 contains 14 residues. CDR1 SEHNR and CDR2 FQNEAQ come from the germline V gene (reference sequence). CDR3: CASSIVQGLTEAFF. CDR3 DNA: TGTGCCAGCAGCATCGTTCAGGGTTTGACTGAAGCTTTCTTT. The variable domain in full, with the rest retrieved from reference TRBV7-9 and TRBJ1-1, is DTGVSQNPRHKITKRGQNVTFRCDPISEHNRLYWYRQTLGQGPEFLTYFQNEAQLEKSRLLSDRFSAERPKGSFSTLEIQRTEQGDSAMYLCASSIVQGLTEAFFGQGTRLTVV.

This clone has a single count. The junction and the germline gene differ at one end; a read error may be behind it. This chain links TRBV6-5 with TRBJ1-2, with TRBD1 as a possible D gene (5 bases). The CDR3 covers 11 residues. CDR1 MNHEY and CDR2 SVGAGI come from the germline V gene. The DNA for the CDR3 is TGTGCCAGCAGTTACGGGGCCAGCGTGAACTTC. The encoded protein is CASSYGASVNF.

The V and J genes are TRBV15 and TRBJ1-4; D ambiguous. This CDR3 spans 14 amino acids. The V end lost 4 bases, the J end lost 7 bases, and 13 bases lay between the germline ends. CDR1 and CDR2 (germline): LNHNV, YYDKDF (reference sequence). The CDR3 loop is CATSKDEGPEKLFF. CDR3 in DNA: TGTGCCACCAGCAAGGATGAAGGGCCTGAAAAACTGTTTTTT.

For this clone: This same CDR3 is encoded by further DNA sequences in the sample. J is TRBJ2-5 and V is TRBV19; a weak D match, TRBD1 (6 bases). Germline V gene lookup returns CDR1 LNHDA and CDR2 SQIVND (reference sequence). The length of the CDR3 is 13 residues. The V end lost 4 bases, the J end lost 3 bases, and 9 bases lay between the germline ends. CDR3 nucleotides: TGTGCCAGTAGTACGGACAGAGAAGAGACCCAGTACTTC. This translates into CASSTDREETQYF.

The chain has TRBV6-5 and TRBJ2-5, with 8 bases matching TRBD2. The CDR3 has 15 residues. Per the germline V gene, CDR1 is MNHEY and CDR2 is SVGAGI. V was pared by 10 bases and J by 3 bases, with 13 bases of the junction left unmatched. The CDR3, as DNA: TGTGCCACCCTTTCGGGGGGGGTACTTGAAGAGACCCAGTACTTC. Amino acids: CATLSGGVLEETQYF.

The chain has TRBV5-8 and TRBJ1-6; unclear D gene. V lost 0 bases, J lost 9 bases, and 13 bases lay in between. CDR1 SGHTS and CDR2 YDEGEE come from the germline V gene. This CDR3 is 15 amino acids long. CDR3 amino acids: CASSLEASSGSPLHF. CDR3 sequence (DNA): TGTGCCAGCAGCTTGGAGGCGTCATCGGGTTCACCCCTCCACTTT.

On this clone: Other DNA sequences in this sample translate to the same CDR3. The chain combines TRBV6-1 with TRBJ1-3; D is uncertain. Deletions cut 2 bases from V and 4 bases from J, with 9 bases between. Germline lookup yields CDR1 MNHNS and CDR2 SASEGT. The CDR3 sequence is 14 residues long. CDR3 sequence reads: CASSEFGSGNTIYF. Here the CDR3 DNA reads TGTGCCAGCAGTGAATTTGGCTCGGGAAACACCATATATTTT.

A single count supports this clone. V gene TRBV19 combines with J gene TRBJ2-6; no firm D call. This CDR3 has 13 residues. CDR1 is LNHDA and CDR2 is SQIVND in the germline V gene (reference sequence). Trimming cost V 9 bases and J 0 bases, with 6 bases left between them. The DNA for the CDR3 is TGTGCCAGCGCAAGCTCTGGGGCCAACGTCCTGACTTTC. Translating gives CASASSGANVLTF.

The chain links TRBV19 to TRBJ2-7; no definite D call. The CDR3 is 14 amino acids. V lost 5 bases to trimming and J lost 3 bases, with 14 bases between them. In germline, CDR1 is LNHDA, CDR2 SQIVND (reference sequence). The CDR3 protein is CASSQVGQIYEQYF. For the CDR3, the DNA is TGTGCCAGTAGTCAGGTAGGGCAGATCTACGAGCAGTACTTC.

The genes are TRBV6-5 and TRBJ2-7, with a tentative D call TRBD2 (5 bases). Germline lookup yields CDR1 MNHEY and CDR2 SVGAGI. V lost 2 bases and J 4 bases, leaving 12 bases between the germline ends. The CDR3 is 14 residues long. CDR3 protein: CASSYRFAGYEQYF. The DNA for the CDR3 is TGTGCCAGCAGTTACAGGTTTGCGGGTTACGAGCAGTACTTC.

The chain joins TRBV6-6 to TRBJ2-1; D not resolved. CDR3 length: 15 residues. Trimming took 9 bases from V and 1 from J, leaving 16 bases between them. The V gene's germline CDR1 is MNHNY and CDR2 SVGAGI (reference sequence). The CDR3 region has the DNA TGTGCCAGTCTCTCAGCCCCCGGTTCCTACAATGAGCAGTTCTTC. Protein: CASLSAPGSYNEQFF.

As to this clone: The same CDR3 can be traced to other DNA sequences in this sample. This chain uses TRBV6-5 with TRBJ2-7, with TRBD1 matching 9 bases. J lost 2 bases, V lost 2 bases, and 1 base had no gene match. The germline gives CDR1 MNHEY, CDR2 SVGAGI. This CDR3 region has 14 residues. The CDR3 spells CASSYGTGPYEQYF. CDR3 bases: TGTGCCAGCAGTTACGGGACAGGGCCCTACGAGCAGTACTTC.

This rearrangement joins TRBV5-1 to TRBJ2-7, with 15 bases fitting TRBD2. From germline, CDR1 is SGHRS and CDR2 YFSETQ. The CDR3 has 16 residues. Trimming at V came to 4 bases and at J to 3 bases, leaving 5 bases not matched to a gene. The CDR3 DNA sequence: TGCGCCAGCAGCCCGGGACTAGCGGGAGGCCGCTACGAGCAGTACTTC. Its translation is CASSPGLAGGRYEQYF.

This chain joins TRBV2 and TRBJ1-1; the D is unclear. The germline CDR1 and CDR2 sequences are SNHLY and FYNNEI. The V end lost 2 bases, the J end lost 7 bases, and 17 bases lay between the germline ends. This CDR3 has 15 residues. The CDR3 protein is CASSERLTNWYEAFF. DNA for the CDR3: TGTGCCAGCAGTGAAAGATTGACAAATTGGTATGAAGCTTTCTTT. The variable domain in full, with the rest retrieved from reference TRBV2 and TRBJ1-1, is EPEVTQTPSHQVTQMGQEVILRCVPISNHLYFYWYRQILGQKVEFLVSFYNNEISEKSEIFDDQFSVERPDGSNFTLKIRSTKLEDSAMYFCASSERLTNWYEAFFGQGTRLTVV.

V and J are TRBV6-5 and TRBJ1-1, with D possibly being TRBD1 (5 bases). Trimming stripped 1 base from V and 5 bases from J, with 14 bases between. The CDR3 runs to 15 residues. Germline loops: CDR1 MNHEY, CDR2 SVGAGI. The CDR3 is CASSYFAGLQTEAFF. In DNA form, the CDR3 reads TGTGCCAGCAGTTACTTCGCAGGGCTTCAAACTGAAGCTTTCTTT.

The CDR3, as DNA: TGTGCCAGCAGTTTATCGACACAGGGGGACTACGAGCAGTACTTC. Its translation: CASSLSTQGDYEQYF. The chain employs TRBV27 and TRBJ2-7; TRBD1 matches at 8 bases. This CDR3 is 15 amino acids long. The germline V gene encodes CDR1 MNHEY and CDR2 SMNVEV (reference sequence). The trim removed 0 bases at V and 3 bases at J, leaving 4 bases unmatched.

The chain couples TRBV13 to TRBJ2-7; 11 bases match TRBD2. V lost 5 bases to trimming and J lost 3 bases; unmatched junction nucleotides: 12. This CDR3 is built from 17 residues. From germline, CDR1 is PRHDT and CDR2 FYEKMQ (reference sequence). The CDR3 region is CASSPTLTSGSHYEQYF. CDR3 nucleotide sequence: TGTGCCAGCAGCCCTACCCTTACTAGCGGGAGCCACTACGAGCAGTACTTC.

The rearrangement uses TRBV5-1 and TRBJ2-7; 8 bases fit TRBD2. This CDR3 contains 14 residues. Looked up from germline, CDR1 is SGHRS and CDR2 is YFSETQ. The J segment lost 4 bases and the V segment lost 1 base, leaving 4 bases of the junction unmatched. The CDR3 nucleotides read TGCGCCAGCAGCTTGAGAGCGGGGGAGTACGAGCAGTACTTC. Its protein is CASSLRAGEYEQYF.

The genes are TRBV7-9 and TRBJ1-5, with D unresolved. V dropped 7 bases and J dropped 7 bases, with 11 bases sitting between them. CDR1 and CDR2 from the germline V gene are SEHNR and FQNEAQ (reference sequence). CDR3 length: 12 amino acids. The CDR3 region is CASTEGGQPQHF. In DNA, the CDR3 is TGTGCCAGCACCGAGGGTGGACAGCCCCAGCATTTT.

This chain uses TRBV6-4 with TRBJ2-5; possible D gene TRBD1, 5 bases. Trimming stripped 3 bases from V and 3 bases from J, with 11 bases between. Germline CDR1 is MRHNA and CDR2 is SNTAGT. The CDR3 sequence is 14 residues long. The CDR3 nucleotides are TGTGCCAGCAGTGAATCGGCAGGGAAAGAGACCCAGTACTTC. Its protein product is CASSESAGKETQYF.

Points on this clone: Different DNA sequences within this sample yield the same CDR3. The CDR3 DNA reads as TGCGCCAGCAGCCTGGAAGGACCTAACACTGAAGCTTTCTTT. Protein: CASSLEGPNTEAFF. The V gene is TRBV5-1, the J gene TRBJ1-1; no firm D call. Germline CDR1 is SGHRS and CDR2 is YFSETQ. The CDR3 contains 14 residues. V was cut by 4 bases and J by 2 bases, with 12 bases left in between.